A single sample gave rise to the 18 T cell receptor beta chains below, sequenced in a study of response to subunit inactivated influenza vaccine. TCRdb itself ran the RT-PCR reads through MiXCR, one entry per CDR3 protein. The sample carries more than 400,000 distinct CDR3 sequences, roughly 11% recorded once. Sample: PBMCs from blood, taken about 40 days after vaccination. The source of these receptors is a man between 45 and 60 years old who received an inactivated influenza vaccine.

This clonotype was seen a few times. CDR3 in amino acids: CATRTSGDLTDTQYF. The CDR3 DNA sequence: TGTGCCACGCGGACTAGCGGGGACCTCACAGATACGCAGTATTTT. V gene TRBV10-3 combines with J gene TRBJ2-3; TRBD2 matches at 12 bases. CDR1 is ENHRY, CDR2 SYGVKD, per germline. This CDR3 is 15 amino acids long. Trimming took 10 bases from V and 2 from J; bases not matched to a gene: 7.

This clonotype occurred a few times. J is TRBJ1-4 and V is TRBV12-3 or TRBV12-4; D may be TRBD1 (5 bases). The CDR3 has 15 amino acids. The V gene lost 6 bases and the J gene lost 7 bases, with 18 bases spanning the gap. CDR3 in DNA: TGTGCCAGCAGCTCAACCTACGCGGGGGGTGAAAAACTGTTTTTT. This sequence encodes CASSSTYAGGEKLFF.

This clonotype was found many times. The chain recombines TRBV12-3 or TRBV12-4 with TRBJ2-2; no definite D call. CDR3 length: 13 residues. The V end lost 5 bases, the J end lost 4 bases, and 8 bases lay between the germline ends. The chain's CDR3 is CASSPTVTGELFF. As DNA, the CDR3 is TGTGCCAGCAGTCCAACAGTCACCGGGGAGCTGTTTTTT.

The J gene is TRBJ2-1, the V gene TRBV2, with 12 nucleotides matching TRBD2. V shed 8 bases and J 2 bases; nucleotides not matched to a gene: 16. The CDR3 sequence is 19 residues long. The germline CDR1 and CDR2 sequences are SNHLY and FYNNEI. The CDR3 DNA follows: TGTGCCAGCTGTTCATCTACCGGGACTAGCGGGTCGACCTACAATGAGCAGTTCTTC. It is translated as CASCSSTGTSGSTYNEQFF.

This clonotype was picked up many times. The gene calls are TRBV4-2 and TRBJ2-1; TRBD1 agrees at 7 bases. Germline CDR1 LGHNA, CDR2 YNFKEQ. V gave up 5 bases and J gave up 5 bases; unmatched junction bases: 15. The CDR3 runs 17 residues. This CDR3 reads CASSSHSGTEKDNEQFF. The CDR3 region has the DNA TGTGCCAGCAGCTCTCACTCCGGGACAGAGAAAGACAATGAGCAGTTCTTC.

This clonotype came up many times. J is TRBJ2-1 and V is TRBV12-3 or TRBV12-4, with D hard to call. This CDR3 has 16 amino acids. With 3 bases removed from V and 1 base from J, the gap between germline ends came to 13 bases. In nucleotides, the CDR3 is TGTGCCAGCAGTTTGTCAGATCTACTATCCTACAATGAGCAGTTCTTC. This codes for CASSLSDLLSYNEQFF.

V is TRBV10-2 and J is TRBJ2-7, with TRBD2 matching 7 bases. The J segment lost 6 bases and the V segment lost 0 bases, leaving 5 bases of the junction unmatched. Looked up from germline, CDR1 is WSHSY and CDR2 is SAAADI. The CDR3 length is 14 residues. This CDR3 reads CASSESGGNLEQYF. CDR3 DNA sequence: TGCGCCAGCAGTGAGTCCGGGGGGAACCTCGAGCAGTACTTC.

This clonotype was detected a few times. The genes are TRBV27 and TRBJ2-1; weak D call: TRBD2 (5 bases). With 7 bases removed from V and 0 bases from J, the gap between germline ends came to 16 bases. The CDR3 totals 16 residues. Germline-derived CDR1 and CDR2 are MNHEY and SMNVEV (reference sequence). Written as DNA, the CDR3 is TGTGCCAGCAATCTGGACGGCGGACTCTCCTACAATGAGCAGTTCTTC. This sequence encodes CASNLDGGLSYNEQFF.

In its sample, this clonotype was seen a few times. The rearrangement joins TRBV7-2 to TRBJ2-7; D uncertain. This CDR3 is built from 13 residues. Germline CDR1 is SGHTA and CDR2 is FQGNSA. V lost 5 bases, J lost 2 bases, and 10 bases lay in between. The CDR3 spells CASSLTNPYEQYF. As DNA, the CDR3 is TGTGCCAGCAGCCTAACTAATCCCTACGAGCAGTACTTC.

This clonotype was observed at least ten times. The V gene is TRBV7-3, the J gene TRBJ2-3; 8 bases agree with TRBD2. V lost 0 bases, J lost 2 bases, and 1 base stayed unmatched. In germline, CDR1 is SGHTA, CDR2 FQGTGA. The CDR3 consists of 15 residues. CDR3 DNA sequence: TGTGCCAGCAGCTTAACCGGGGGGGTCACAGATACGCAGTATTTT. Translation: CASSLTGGVTDTQYF.

This chain's CDR3 is CASSLEQQKTQYF. The CDR3, as DNA: TGTGCCAGCAGTTTAGAGCAACAGAAGACCCAGTACTTC. V and J are TRBV12-3 or TRBV12-4 and TRBJ2-5, with no clear D. Trimming took off 1 base at V and 6 bases at J, with 9 bases between the two ends. The CDR3 is 13 amino acids.

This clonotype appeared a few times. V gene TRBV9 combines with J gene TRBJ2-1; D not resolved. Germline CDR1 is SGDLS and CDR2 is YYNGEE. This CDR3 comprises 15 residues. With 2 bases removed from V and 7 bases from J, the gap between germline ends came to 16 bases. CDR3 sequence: CASSVSGQKRNEQFF. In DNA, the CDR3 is TGTGCCAGCAGCGTGTCTGGCCAGAAAAGAAATGAGCAGTTCTTC.

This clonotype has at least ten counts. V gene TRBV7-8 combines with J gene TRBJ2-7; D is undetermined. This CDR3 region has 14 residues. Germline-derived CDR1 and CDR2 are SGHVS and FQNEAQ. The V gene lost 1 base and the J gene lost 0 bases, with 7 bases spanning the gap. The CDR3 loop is CASSLEVVSYEQYF. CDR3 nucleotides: TGTGCCAGCAGCTTAGAGGTGGTCTCCTACGAGCAGTACTTC.

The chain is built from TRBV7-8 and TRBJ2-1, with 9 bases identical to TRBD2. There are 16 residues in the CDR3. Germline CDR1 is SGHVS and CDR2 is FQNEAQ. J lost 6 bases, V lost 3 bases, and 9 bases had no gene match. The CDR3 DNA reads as TGTGCCAGCAGCTTTCGAGTACTAGCGGGTATCAATGAGCAGTTCTTC. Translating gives CASSFRVLAGINEQFF.

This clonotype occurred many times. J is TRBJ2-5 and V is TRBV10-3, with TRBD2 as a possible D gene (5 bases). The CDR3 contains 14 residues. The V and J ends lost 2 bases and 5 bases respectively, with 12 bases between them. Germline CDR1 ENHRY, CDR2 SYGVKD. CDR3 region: CAISEVSSSETQYF. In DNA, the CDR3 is TGTGCCATCAGTGAGGTGTCTAGCAGTGAGACCCAGTACTTC.

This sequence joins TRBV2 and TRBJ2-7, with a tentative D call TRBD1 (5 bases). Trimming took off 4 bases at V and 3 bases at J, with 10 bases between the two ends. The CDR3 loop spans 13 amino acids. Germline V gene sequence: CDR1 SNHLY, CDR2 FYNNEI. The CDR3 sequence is CASSVRQLYEQYF. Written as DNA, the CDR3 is TGTGCCAGCAGTGTACGACAGCTCTACGAGCAGTACTTC.

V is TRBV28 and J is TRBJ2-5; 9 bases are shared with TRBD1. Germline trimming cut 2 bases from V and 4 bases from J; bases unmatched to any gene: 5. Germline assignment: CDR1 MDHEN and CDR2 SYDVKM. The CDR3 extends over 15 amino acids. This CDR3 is CASSLGTGLRETQYF. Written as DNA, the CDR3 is TGTGCCAGCAGTTTAGGGACAGGGCTGAGAGAGACCCAGTACTTC.

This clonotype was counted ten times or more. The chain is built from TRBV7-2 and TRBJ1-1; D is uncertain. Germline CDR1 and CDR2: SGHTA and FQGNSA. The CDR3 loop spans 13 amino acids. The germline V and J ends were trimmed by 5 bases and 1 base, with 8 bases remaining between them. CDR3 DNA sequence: TGTGCCAGCAGCAAAGGACCGAACACTGAAGCTTTCTTT. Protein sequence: CASSKGPNTEAFF.